The 2 T cell receptor beta chains in this list originate from one sample, sequenced in a study of vaccination effects on CD4 cells after COVID-19. Antigen-specific CD4+ T cells were expanded (with viral peptide pools) by the ViraFEST assay ahead of sequencing. The culture ran for less than 12 days, and then CD4+ T cells were isolated. The vaccine recipients had no prior SARS-CoV-2 infection, with negative nucleocapsid antibodies. Assay: immunoSEQ multiplex PCR; the TCRdb copy retains only in-frame clones and omits some. The table shows around 41,000 clones, with roughly 72% occurring only once. No antigen is known for these receptors. The starting material was CD4+ T cells from PBMCs cultured with SARS-CoV-2 spike peptides, obtained before COVID-19 vaccination. These receptors were obtained from a human donor who received a COVID-19 vaccine.

CDR3 sequence (DNA): TGTGCCAGCAGCTTAAGCGCTTACAATGAGCAGTTCTTC. Its translation is CASSLSAYNEQFF. The chain employs TRBV7-2 and TRBJ2-1; D is unclear. Germline CDR1 and CDR2: SGHTA and FQGNSA. Trimming shortened V by 2 bases and J by 4 bases, and 6 bases separated the two germline ends. CDR3 size: 13 residues. Drawing the rest from reference TRBV7-2 and TRBJ2-1, the complete variable domain is GAGVSQSPSNKVTEKGKDVELRCDPISGHTALYWYRQSLGQGLEFLIYFQGNSAPDKSGLPSDRFSAERTGGSVSTLTIQRTQQEDSAVYLCASSLSAYNEQFFGPGTRLTVL.

The chain uses TRBV12-1 and TRBJ1-4. TRBV12-1 is listed as a pseudogene. The CDR3 is made up of 20 amino acids. CDR3 loop: CASSPFYPGLGIATNEKLFF. The CDR3 DNA reads as TGTGCCAGCAGCCCCTTCTATCCGGGCCTCGGGATTGCAACTAATGAAAAACTGTTTTTT.